The 30 T cell receptor beta chains in this list originate from one sample, sequenced in a study of Graves' ophthalmopathy and Graves' hyperthyroidism. RNA transcripts served as template for amplifying TCR beta CDR3 sequences. The first round was an RT-PCR with HTBI primers, and the second round was a multiplex PCR. TCRdb independently ran MiXCR on the multiplex PCR reads; one entry per CDR3 protein. The table records almost 400,000 distinct CDR3 sequences, around 18% of them present only once. Sequenced input: peripheral blood. These receptors were taken from a woman between 18 and 30 years old with Graves' ophthalmopathy.

The chain joins TRBV27 to TRBJ1-1, with D uncertain. Trimming took 1 base from V and 4 from J, leaving 10 bases between them. In germline, CDR1 is MNHEY, CDR2 SMNVEV (reference sequence). The CDR3 loop spans 14 amino acids. The CDR3 nucleotides are TGTGCCAGCAGTTTATTCGTTGGAGGCACTGAAGCTTTCTTT. Protein sequence: CASSLFVGGTEAFF.

This clonotype was seen ten or more times. The V gene is TRBV12-3 or TRBV12-4, the J gene TRBJ2-7; TRBD1 matches 9 bases. V lost 5 bases and J lost 3; bases outside the gene matches: 8. The CDR3 totals 15 residues. CDR3 in DNA: TGTGCCAGCAGTGATGCCGGGACAGGGAGCTACGAGCAGTACTTC. It yields the protein CASSDAGTGSYEQYF.

This clonotype was seen at least ten times. The CDR3 here is CASSTDGAYEQYF. The CDR3 DNA follows: TGCGCCAGCAGCACGGACGGAGCCTACGAGCAGTACTTC. The chain links TRBV5-1 to TRBJ2-7; D gene unclear. Germline assignment: CDR1 SGHRS and CDR2 YFSETQ. The germline V and J ends were trimmed by 4 bases and 2 bases, with 10 bases remaining between them. CDR3 length: 13 residues.

This clonotype was recorded at least ten times. The rearrangement joins TRBV6-2 or TRBV6-3 to TRBJ2-7; tentatively, D is TRBD1 (6 bases). This CDR3 is 16 amino acids long. The V end lost 0 bases, the J end lost 3 bases, and 15 bases lay between the germline ends. Germline lookup yields CDR1 MNHEY and CDR2 SVGEGT. Here the CDR3 reads CASSYSKDQGNYEQYF. The CDR3 bases are TGTGCCAGCAGTTACTCGAAGGATCAGGGGAACTACGAGCAGTACTTC.

This clonotype was observed at least ten times. This chain uses TRBV29-1 with TRBJ1-5, with 7 bases that match TRBD1. CDR3 length equals 14 residues. The trim removed 4 bases at V and 0 bases at J, leaving 3 bases unmatched. Germline V lookup: CDR1 SQVTM, CDR2 ANQGSEA. The CDR3 bases are TGCAGCGTTGGGGGGACAGATAGCAATCAGCCCCAGCATTTT. Protein product: CSVGGTDSNQPQHF.

Only a few counts were recorded for this clonotype. CDR3 nucleotide sequence: TGCGCCAGCAGCCAAGATCTGCGTTTCCTATATGGCTACACCTTC. It specifies CASSQDLRFLYGYTF. The chain uses TRBV4-3 and TRBJ1-2, with D unresolved. Per the germline V gene, CDR1 is LGHNA and CDR2 is YSLEER. Trimming removed 0 bases at V and 5 bases at J, with 13 bases between. The CDR3 covers 15 residues.

This clonotype was recorded many times. The chain carries TRBV13 and TRBJ2-5, with 7 bases that match TRBD2. This CDR3 region has 19 residues. The germline CDR1 and CDR2 sequences are PRHDT and FYEKMQ (reference sequence). After removal of 4 bases from V and 6 bases from J, the junction contained 23 bases not matched to a gene. In DNA, the CDR3 is TGTGCCAGCAGCTCCCTCCCCTTGATGGCGGGAGAGCGTCGAAAGACCCAGTACTTC. Its translation: CASSSLPLMAGERRKTQYF.

This clonotype showed up many times. At one end, the junction sequence differs from germline, possibly due to a read error. V gene TRBV29-1 combines with J gene TRBJ1-1; 10 bases align to TRBD1. The germline V gene encodes CDR1 SQVTM and CDR2 ANQGSEA. This CDR3 is 14 amino acids long. CDR3: CSAERQGAGTEAFF. CDR3 sequence (DNA): TGCAGCGCTGAAAGACAGGGGGCGGGAACTGAAGCTTTCTTT. Full variable domain (remainder filled in from reference TRBV29-1 and TRBJ1-1): SAVISQKPSRDICQRGTSLTIQCQVDSQVTMMFWYRQQPGQSLTLIATANQGSEATYESGFVIDKFPISRPNLTFSTLTVSNMSPEDSSIYLCSAERQGAGTEAFFGQGTRLTVV.

This clonotype was seen ten or more times. The chain links TRBV11-2 to TRBJ2-6; D unclear. Deletions cut 0 bases from V and 0 bases from J, with 9 bases between. CDR1 is SGHAT and CDR2 is FQNNGV in the germline V gene. The CDR3 is 17 residues long. CDR3 sequence reads: CASSLETFSSGANVLTF. DNA of the CDR3: TGTGCCAGCAGCTTAGAGACATTTAGCTCTGGGGCCAACGTCCTGACTTTC.

This clonotype was seen ten or more times. CDR3 nucleotide sequence: TGTGCCAGCGGACTCTACGAGCAGTACTTC. This sequence encodes CASGLYEQYF. The chain carries TRBV27 and TRBJ2-7, with D perhaps matching TRBD2 (5 bases). The germline CDR1 and CDR2 sequences are MNHEY and SMNVEV (reference sequence). The germline V and J ends were trimmed by 8 bases and 3 bases, with 5 bases remaining between them. This CDR3 has 10 amino acids.

This clonotype was seen many times. The chain couples TRBV10-2 to TRBJ1-1; D uncertain. Germline values: CDR1 WSHSY, CDR2 SAAADI. This CDR3 is built from 14 residues. The V gene lost 5 bases and the J gene lost 1 base, with 11 bases spanning the gap. The CDR3 DNA is TGCGCCAGCAGTTCTTTGGTTGCGAACACTGAAGCTTTCTTT. Its protein product is CASSSLVANTEAFF.

This clonotype was seen a few times. The rearrangement joins TRBV3-1 to TRBJ2-7; the match to TRBD2 covers 13 bases. Germline V gene data show CDR1 as LGHDT and CDR2 as YNNKEL (reference sequence). V trimming: 1 base; J trimming: 6 bases; junction bases outside the gene matches: 9. The CDR3 contains 17 residues. CDR3 protein: CASSQVGGTSGESEQYF. CDR3 nucleotide sequence: TGTGCCAGCAGCCAAGTGGGCGGGACTAGCGGGGAGTCCGAGCAGTACTTC.

This clonotype was detected many times. This chain connects TRBV7-2 to TRBJ1-1; a weak D match, TRBD1 (5 bases). The V end was cut by 8 bases, the J end by 5 bases, with 12 bases between. The CDR3 length is 12 residues. CDR1 SGHTA and CDR2 FQGNSA come from the germline V gene. CDR3 coding DNA: TGTGCCAGCGGCACGCGGGGGACTGAAGCTTTCTTT. It yields the protein CASGTRGTEAFF.

The J gene is TRBJ1-5, the V gene TRBV10-3; D call uncertain. The V end lost 2 bases, the J end lost 6 bases, and 11 bases lay between the germline ends. Germline lookup yields CDR1 ENHRY and CDR2 SYGVKD. This CDR3 comprises 14 residues. The DNA for the CDR3 is TGTGCCATCAGTGAGAGGTCGGGCAGTCAGCCCCAGCATTTT. The encoded protein is CAISERSGSQPQHF.

This clonotype was picked up many times. This chain links TRBV7-2 with TRBJ2-4, with D uncertain. V lost 5 bases and J 0 bases, leaving 17 bases between the germline ends. Looked up from germline, CDR1 is SGHTA and CDR2 is FQGNSA. The CDR3 sequence is 17 residues long. As DNA, the CDR3 is TGTGCCAGCAGCCAACCCGCCACGGATATAGCCAAAAACATTCAGTACTTC. Translation gives CASSQPATDIAKNIQYF.

This clonotype was seen ten or more times. J is TRBJ2-7 and V is TRBV11-2; 9 bases match TRBD2. This CDR3 comprises 14 residues. The junction had 2 bases not matched to a gene; V was cut back by 1 base and J by 4 bases. Germline V gene lookup returns CDR1 SGHAT and CDR2 FQNNGV. Here the CDR3 DNA reads TGTGCCAGCAGCTTAGTCCTAGCGGGATACGAGCAGTACTTC. This codes for CASSLVLAGYEQYF.

Many counts were recorded for this clonotype. The rearrangement joins TRBV11-3 to TRBJ2-2; D gene ambiguous. V lost 2 bases to trimming and J lost 2 bases, with 9 bases between them. Germline V gene data show CDR1 as SGHNT and CDR2 as YENEEA. This CDR3 contains 15 residues. The CDR3 region is CASSLTALNTGELFF. The CDR3 nucleotides read TGTGCCAGCAGCTTAACGGCACTAAACACCGGGGAGCTGTTTTTT.

This clonotype has at least ten counts. The chain is built from TRBV6-5 and TRBJ1-3; D is uncertain. There are 16 residues in the CDR3. The V gene lost 2 bases and the J gene lost 0 bases, with 11 bases spanning the gap. Germline CDR1 MNHEY, CDR2 SVGAGI. CDR3: CASSYTVESSGNTIYF. In nucleotides, the CDR3 is TGTGCCAGCAGTTACACGGTAGAGAGCTCTGGAAACACCATATATTTT.

This clonotype appeared many times. This rearrangement joins TRBV4-3 to TRBJ2-7; D is unclear. Trimming stripped 1 base from V and 3 bases from J, with 16 bases between. Germline V gene lookup returns CDR1 LGHNA and CDR2 YSLEER. CDR3 length equals 16 residues. CDR3 region: CASSQAKEEGLYEQYF. The CDR3 DNA sequence: TGCGCCAGCAGCCAAGCTAAGGAAGAAGGGCTCTACGAGCAGTACTTC.

This clonotype came up many times. The V gene is TRBV10-3, the J gene TRBJ1-5; the D is unclear. The CDR3 loop spans 16 amino acids. Trimming stripped 0 bases from V and 2 bases from J, with 11 bases between. The germline gives CDR1 ENHRY, CDR2 SYGVKD. CDR3 sequence (DNA): TGTGCCATCAGTGAGTCGAGAGGTGTCGGCAATCAGCCCCAGCATTTT. It is translated as CAISESRGVGNQPQHF.

The chain uses TRBV12-3 or TRBV12-4 and TRBJ1-1; maybe TRBD1 (5 bases). The CDR3 spans 16 residues. V gave up 2 bases and J gave up 1 base, with 14 bases separating them. This chain's CDR3 is CASSLIQGGSNTEAFF. The CDR3 DNA reads as TGTGCCAGCAGTTTAATCCAGGGTGGTTCGAACACTGAAGCTTTCTTT.

Many counts were recorded for this clonotype. The genes are TRBV30 and TRBJ2-4, with D tentatively TRBD2 (6 bases). V gave up 7 bases and J gave up 6 bases, with 13 bases separating them. This CDR3 comprises 12 residues. Germline V CDR1 and CDR2: GTSNPN, SVGIG (reference sequence). CDR3 coding DNA: TGTGCCTCCGCCCCGGAGGGAAACATTCAGTACTTC. As protein: CASAPEGNIQYF.

This clonotype was seen many times. Mismatch with germline at one junction end may stem from a read error. This sequence joins TRBV6-2 or TRBV6-3 and TRBJ2-7; no firm D call. The CDR3 is 17 residues long. Germline loops: CDR1 MNHEY, CDR2 SVGEGT. CDR3 in amino acids: CACSAVGRSTVFYEQYF. The CDR3 DNA sequence: TGTGCCTGCAGCGCTGTAGGGCGATCTACGGTATTCTACGAGCAGTACTTC.

The chain is built from TRBV19 and TRBJ2-7; TRBD1 agrees at 10 bases. Germline lookup yields CDR1 LNHDA and CDR2 SQIVND (reference sequence). V gave up 5 bases and J gave up 4 bases; unmatched junction bases: 8. The CDR3 has 15 amino acids. The CDR3 loop is CASSGWTGGMYEQYF. The CDR3 DNA sequence: TGTGCCAGTAGTGGATGGACAGGGGGAATGTACGAGCAGTACTTC.

Ten or more counts support this clonotype. This may be a read error: a much more frequent sequence differs by one nucleotide. Here the CDR3 reads CARMVNTEASF. For the CDR3, the DNA is TGTGCCAGAATGGTCAACACTGAAGCTTCCTTT. The V gene is TRBV30, the J gene TRBJ1-1; no clear D gene. The CDR3 contains 11 residues. CDR1 GTSNPN and CDR2 SVGIG come from the germline V gene (reference sequence).

This clonotype is a singleton in its sample. The rearrangement uses TRBV27 and TRBJ1-2; 7 bases match TRBD1. CDR1 and CDR2 from the germline V gene are MNHEY and SMNVEV (reference sequence). J gave up 5 bases and V 6 bases, and 6 bases lay outside the gene matches. This CDR3 is built from 13 residues. The CDR3 spells CASSSGQAYGYTF. The CDR3 DNA is TGTGCCAGCAGCTCCGGACAGGCTTATGGCTACACCTTC.

This clonotype was counted many times. CDR3 DNA: TGTGCCAGCAGCCTCCGGCTGGGGCAGGGCGATACTGAAGCTTTCTTT. Protein: CASSLRLGQGDTEAFF. The V call is TRBV4-2, the J call TRBJ1-1; possible D gene TRBD1, 5 bases. The V gene lost 4 bases and the J gene lost 5 bases, with 20 bases spanning the gap. The germline V gene encodes CDR1 LGHNA and CDR2 YNFKEQ. The CDR3 has 16 residues.

Many counts were recorded for this clonotype. Germline and junction disagree at one end, which may indicate a read error. The chain carries TRBV6-2 or TRBV6-3 and TRBJ2-7; D is possibly TRBD1 (5 bases). The CDR3 totals 12 residues. Germline V CDR1 and CDR2: MNHEY, SVGEGT. The CDR3 DNA sequence: TGTGCCAGCAGTTTAAGCGCAGGGTCGGGCGACTTC. This gives the protein CASSLSAGSGDF.

This clonotype was counted many times. CDR3 protein: CASSFRAGSGNTIYF. CDR3 DNA sequence: TGTGCCAGCAGCTTTAGAGCAGGCTCTGGAAACACCATATATTTT. The J gene is TRBJ1-3, the V gene TRBV7-2; unclear D gene. The CDR3 contains 15 residues. Trimming removed 3 bases at V and 0 bases at J, with 9 bases between. CDR1 SGHTA and CDR2 FQGNSA come from the germline V gene.

This clonotype was found many times. The chain has TRBV29-1 and TRBJ1-1; D perhaps matches TRBD1 (6 bases). This CDR3 comprises 11 residues. Trimming removed 3 bases from V and 5 bases from J, with 7 bases in between. The germline CDR1 and CDR2 sequences are SQVTM and ANQGSEA. The CDR3: CSVDRGTEAFF. CDR3 in DNA: TGCAGCGTTGACAGGGGAACTGAAGCTTTCTTT.